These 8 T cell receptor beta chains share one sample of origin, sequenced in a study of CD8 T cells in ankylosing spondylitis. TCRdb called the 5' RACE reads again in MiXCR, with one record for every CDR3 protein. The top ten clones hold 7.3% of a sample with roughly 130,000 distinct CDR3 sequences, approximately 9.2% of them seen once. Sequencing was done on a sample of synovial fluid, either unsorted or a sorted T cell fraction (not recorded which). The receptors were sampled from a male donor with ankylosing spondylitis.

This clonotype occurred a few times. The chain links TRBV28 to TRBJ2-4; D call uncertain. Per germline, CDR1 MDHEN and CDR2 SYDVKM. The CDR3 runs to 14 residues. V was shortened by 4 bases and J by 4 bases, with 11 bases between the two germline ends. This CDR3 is CASSWRKGKNIQYF. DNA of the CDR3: TGTGCCAGCAGTTGGCGCAAAGGAAAAAACATTCAGTACTTC. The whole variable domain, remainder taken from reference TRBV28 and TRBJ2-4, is DVKVTQSSRYLVKRTGEKVFLECVQDMDHENMFWYRQDPGLGLRLIYFSYDVKMKEKGDIPEGYSVSREKKERFSLILESASTNQTSMYLCASSWRKGKNIQYFGAGTRLSVL.

The CDR3 nucleotides are TGTGCCAGCTCACCCCTAGATGGCGGTTTGTCGGAGGAAAAACTGTTTTTT. Translated: CASSPLDGGLSEEKLFF. The rearrangement joins TRBV18 to TRBJ1-4; D not certain. Germline V CDR1 and CDR2: KGHSH, LQKENI. The CDR3 consists of 17 residues. V was shortened by 3 bases and J by 8 bases, with 22 bases between the two germline ends.

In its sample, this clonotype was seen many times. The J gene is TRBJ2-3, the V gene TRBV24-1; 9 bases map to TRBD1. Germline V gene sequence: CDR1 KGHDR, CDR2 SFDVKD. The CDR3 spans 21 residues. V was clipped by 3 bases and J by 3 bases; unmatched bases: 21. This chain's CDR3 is CATSDLLGGTGGGSKTDTQYF. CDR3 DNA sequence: TGTGCCACCAGTGATCTCCTAGGAGGAACAGGGGGCGGGTCGAAGACAGATACGCAGTATTTT.

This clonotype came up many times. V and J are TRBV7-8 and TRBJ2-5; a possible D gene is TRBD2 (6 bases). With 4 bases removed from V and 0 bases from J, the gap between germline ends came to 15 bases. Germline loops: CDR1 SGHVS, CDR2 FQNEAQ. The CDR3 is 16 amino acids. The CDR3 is CASSSSAYDDQETQYF. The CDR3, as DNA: TGTGCCAGCAGCTCTAGCGCCTATGACGACCAAGAGACCCAGTACTTC. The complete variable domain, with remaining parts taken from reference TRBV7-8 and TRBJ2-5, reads GAGVSQSPRYKVAKRGQDVALRCDPISGHVSLFWYQQALGQGPEFLTYFQNEAQLDKSGLPSDRFFAERPEGSVSTLKIQRTQQEDSAVYLCASSSSAYDDQETQYFGPGTRLLVL.

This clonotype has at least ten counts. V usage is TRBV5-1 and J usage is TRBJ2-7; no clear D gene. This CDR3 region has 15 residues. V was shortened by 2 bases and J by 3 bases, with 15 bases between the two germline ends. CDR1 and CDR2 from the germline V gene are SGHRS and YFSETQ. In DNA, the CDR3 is TGCGCCAGCAGCTTCTCCCCCACCAAAAACTACGAGCAGTACTTC. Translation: CASSFSPTKNYEQYF.

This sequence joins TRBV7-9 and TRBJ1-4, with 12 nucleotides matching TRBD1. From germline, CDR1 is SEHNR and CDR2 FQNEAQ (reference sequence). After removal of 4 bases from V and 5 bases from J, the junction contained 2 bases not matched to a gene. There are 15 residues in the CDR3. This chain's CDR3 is CASSWGTGGNEKLFF. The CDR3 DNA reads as TGTGCCAGCAGCTGGGGGACAGGGGGCAATGAAAAACTGTTTTTT.

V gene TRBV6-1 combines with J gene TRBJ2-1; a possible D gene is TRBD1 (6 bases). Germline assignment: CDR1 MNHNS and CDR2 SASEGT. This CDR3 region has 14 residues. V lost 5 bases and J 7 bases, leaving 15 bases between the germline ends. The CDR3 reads CASSPDRISNEQFF. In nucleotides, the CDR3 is TGTGCCAGCAGTCCAGACAGGATCTCGAATGAGCAGTTCTTC.

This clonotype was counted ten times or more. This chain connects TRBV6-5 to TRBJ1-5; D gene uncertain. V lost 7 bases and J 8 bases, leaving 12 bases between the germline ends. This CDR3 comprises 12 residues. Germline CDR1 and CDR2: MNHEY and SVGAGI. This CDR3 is CASNGPGKPQHF. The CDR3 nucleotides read TGTGCCAGCAACGGTCCCGGCAAGCCCCAGCATTTT.